The text below deals with one T cell receptor (beta chain). Its antigen remains unidentified. The read ends 3 residues shy of where the CDR3 ends; the end is completed using the germline J gene. Per the germline V gene, CDR1 is DFQATT and CDR2 is SNEGSKA (reference sequence). The CDR3 sequence is 17 residues long. V was pared by 3 bases and J by 7 bases, with 15 bases of the junction left unmatched. Libraries were prepared by immunoSEQ multiplex PCR; TCRdb keeps only in-frame clonotypes and omits some of them. The sample table sets out approximately 41,000 clones. This sample is drawn from a study of T cells in women clearing cervical HPV infection. Overall study findings and caveats: Timing of associations relative to infection is unclear; T-cell subsets were not isolated. CIN3+ cases had significantly higher TCR richness than controls; evenness did not differ.

The source of this sequence is a woman between 18 and 70 years old with a cervical HPV16 infection that either progressed to CIN3+ or cleared (not recorded which). The sample comprised blood buffy coat. The chain carries TRBV20-1 and TRBJ1-4; 9 bases align to TRBD1. The CDR3 loop is CSASLTGGKRGTEKLFF. The CDR3 DNA, read in part, is TGCAGTGCTAGTCTGACAGGGGGGAAGAGGGGTACTGAAAAA.